The next 19 T cell receptor beta chains were all read from a single sample in a study of T cell repertoires in cytomegalovirus infection. Each CDR3 protein gets one entry after TCRdb re-called the reads with MiXCR. The table lists about 770,000 distinct CDR3 sequences, approximately 32% of them singletons. For these receptors, no antigen is known. The source material was cultured CD8+ T cells from PBMCs, sampled from culture after CMV antigen stimulation. The receptor source for this set is a human donor in good health (CMV status not recorded). Some clones in this sample may be carry-over from other donors' samples.

This clonotype was counted once. V gene TRBV6-6 combines with J gene TRBJ2-5; D unresolved. CDR1 and CDR2 from the germline V gene are MNHNY and SVGAGI (reference sequence). V lost 8 bases and J 0 bases, leaving 13 bases between the germline ends. The CDR3 spans 14 residues. The CDR3 DNA reads TGTGCCAGCTTTCGCCCAGCCAACCAAGAGACCCAGTACTTC. Its protein product is CASFRPANQETQYF.

The rearrangement links TRBV2 to TRBJ1-1; 7 positions agree with TRBD1. V shed 6 bases and J 6 bases; nucleotides not matched to a gene: 7. From germline, CDR1 is SNHLY and CDR2 FYNNEI. The CDR3 extends over 13 amino acids. CDR3 sequence (DNA): TGTGCCAGCAGCTGGGACAGAGGGTCTGAAGCTTTCTTT. Encoded protein: CASSWDRGSEAFF.

The chain combines TRBV10-3 with TRBJ2-3; a weak D match, TRBD1 (5 bases). Deletions cut 4 bases from V and 3 bases from J, with 20 bases between. CDR3 length: 17 amino acids. Germline CDR1 and CDR2: ENHRY and SYGVKD. Written as DNA, the CDR3 is TGTGCCATCAGTGCAACTTGGGCAGGGATAGGTACAGATACGCAGTATTTT. This translates into CAISATWAGIGTDTQYF.

The V call is TRBV24-1, the J call TRBJ2-4; TRBD1 aligns across 9 bases. CDR3 length: 18 amino acids. CDR1 and CDR2 (germline): KGHDR, SFDVKD. V lost 5 bases and J lost 2; bases outside the gene matches: 12. CDR3 DNA: TGTGCCACCAGTGCTGGACAGGGGTCGGGACTATCCAAAAACATTCAGTACTTC. The encoded protein is CATSAGQGSGLSKNIQYF.

This chain connects TRBV15 to TRBJ2-7, with TRBD2 matching over 7 bases. The CDR3 has 14 residues. V dropped 0 bases and J dropped 2; count of bases not matched to a gene: 1. The germline V gene encodes CDR1 LNHNV and CDR2 YYDKDF (reference sequence). The chain's CDR3 is CATSRDRGAYEQYV. In DNA form, the CDR3 reads TGTGCCACCAGCAGAGATCGGGGGGCCTACGAGCAGTACGTC.

The CDR3 DNA follows: TGTGCCAGCAGTCCTAGACTAGCGCCCTACGAGCAGTACTTC. Its translation is CASSPRLAPYEQYF. The chain is built from TRBV7-9 and TRBJ2-7, with 8 bases that match TRBD2. V shed 6 bases, J shed 2 bases, and the junction held 6 bases outside the gene matches. Germline values: CDR1 SEHNR, CDR2 FQNEAQ (reference sequence). The CDR3 contains 14 residues. The full variable domain, with the rest looked up from reference TRBV7-9 and TRBJ2-7, is DTGVSQNPRHKITKRGQNVTFRCDPISEHNRLYWYRQTLGQGPEFLTYFQNEAQLEKSRLLSDRFSAERPKGSFSTLEIQRTEQGDSAMYLCASSPRLAPYEQYFGPGTRLTVT.

The V gene is TRBV28, the J gene TRBJ1-6, with a possible D match to TRBD1 (6 bases). In germline, CDR1 is MDHEN, CDR2 SYDVKM. The CDR3 is made up of 15 amino acids. The V end was cut by 5 bases, the J end by 6 bases, with 14 bases between. This CDR3 is CASSPRGRGNSPLHF. In nucleotides, the CDR3 is TGTGCCAGCAGTCCCCGCGGCAGGGGTAATTCACCCCTCCACTTT.

This clonotype was counted between two and nine times. V usage is TRBV6-2 or TRBV6-3 and J usage is TRBJ2-3, with a possible D match to TRBD2 (7 bases). V lost 6 bases and J lost 4, with 20 bases in between. The CDR3 extends over 16 amino acids. Germline CDR1 is MNHEY and CDR2 is SVGEGT. CDR3 amino acids: CASSPNLRGAADTQYF. The CDR3 DNA is TGTGCCAGCAGCCCGAACCTCCGGGGGGCGGCAGATACGCAGTATTTT.

This clonotype was found a few times. The chain combines TRBV6-2 or TRBV6-3 with TRBJ2-1, with D maybe TRBD1 (6 bases). Germline CDR1 MNHEY, CDR2 SVGEGT. V was trimmed by 0 bases and J by 4 bases, leaving 13 bases between them. The CDR3 runs to 16 residues. The CDR3 nucleotides read TGTGCCAGCAGTTACTCGAAAGGCAGGGGTTACAATGAGCAGTTCTTC. Translation gives CASSYSKGRGYNEQFF.

Many counts were recorded for this clonotype. The rearrangement uses TRBV7-2 and TRBJ2-2; no firm D call. Trimming took 5 bases from V and 4 from J, leaving 11 bases between them. Germline V gene lookup returns CDR1 SGHTA and CDR2 FQGNSA. The CDR3 sequence is 14 residues long. The CDR3 DNA sequence: TGTGCCAGCAGCCAACAAAAGATCACCGGGGAGCTGTTTTTT. This encodes CASSQQKITGELFF. The complete variable domain, with remaining parts taken from reference TRBV7-2 and TRBJ2-2, reads GAGVSQSPSNKVTEKGKDVELRCDPISGHTALYWYRQSLGQGLEFLIYFQGNSAPDKSGLPSDRFSAERTGGSVSTLTIQRTQQEDSAVYLCASSQQKITGELFFGEGSRLTVL.

The chain carries TRBV7-9 and TRBJ2-1; 8 nucleotides line up with TRBD1. The CDR3 loop spans 17 amino acids. Trimming took 5 bases from V and 6 from J; bases not matched to a gene: 15. Germline values: CDR1 SEHNR, CDR2 FQNEAQ (reference sequence). The CDR3: CASSPRTTGTGPNEQFF. CDR3 DNA: TGTGCCAGCAGCCCCCGAACCACCGGGACAGGTCCCAATGAGCAGTTCTTC.

The rearrangement uses TRBV29-1 and TRBJ1-2, with 8 bases lining up with TRBD1. There are 16 residues in the CDR3. Germline V gene data show CDR1 as SQVTM and CDR2 as ANQGSEA. The V and J ends lost 0 bases and 14 bases, in that order; junction bases with no gene match: 20. The CDR3 coding sequence is TGCAGCGTTGAAGACCGAGAGACAATTCGGACAGGGTCTTGGACCTTC. It translates to CSVEDRETIRTGSWTF.

The CDR3 nucleotides are TGTGCCAGCAGCCAAGATTTAGCGGGGGGAGGCTACAATGAGCAGTTCTTC. Translating it yields CASSQDLAGGGYNEQFF. The V and J genes are TRBV4-2 and TRBJ2-1; 10 nucleotides align to TRBD2. J was trimmed by 3 bases and V by 0 bases; bases with no gene match: 5. The CDR3 runs 17 residues. The V gene's germline CDR1 is LGHNA and CDR2 YNFKEQ.

This clonotype was seen at least ten times. The chain combines TRBV7-9 with TRBJ2-7; D ambiguous. The CDR3 sequence is 14 residues long. Deletions cut 6 bases from V and 0 bases from J, with 12 bases between. Germline V gives CDR1 SEHNR, CDR2 FQNEAQ (reference sequence). DNA for the CDR3: TGTGCCAGCAGTTCGGCGGATAGCTCCTACGAGCAGTACGTC. Translated, it gives CASSSADSSYEQYV.

This clonotype was detected only a few times. The rearrangement links TRBV20-1 to TRBJ1-6; TRBD1 matches 7 bases. Germline-derived CDR1 and CDR2 are DFQATT and SNEGSKA (reference sequence). CDR3 length: 17 residues. Trimming cost V 5 bases and J 7 bases; bases outside gene matches: 17. CDR3 region: CSADDRVERTSNSPLHF. Written as DNA, the CDR3 is TGCAGTGCTGACGACAGGGTGGAACGGACGAGCAATTCACCCCTCCACTTT.

This clonotype was counted only a few times. This sequence joins TRBV6-1 and TRBJ2-7; the D is unclear. There are 13 residues in the CDR3. Germline V CDR1 and CDR2: MNHNS, SASEGT. The V gene lost 6 bases and the J gene lost 5 bases, with 14 bases spanning the gap. The CDR3 loop is CASSPGGPDEQYF. As DNA, the CDR3 is TGTGCCAGCAGCCCCGGTGGCCCCGACGAGCAGTACTTC.

This clonotype has more than one count but fewer than ten. The chain uses TRBV7-2 and TRBJ2-1; 7 bases align to TRBD2. Germline V gene lookup returns CDR1 SGHTA and CDR2 FQGNSA. The trim removed 4 bases at V and 2 bases at J, leaving 8 bases unmatched. The CDR3 runs 16 residues. CDR3 sequence reads: CASSSDHRGAYNEQFF. In DNA, the CDR3 is TGTGCCAGCAGCTCCGATCACCGGGGGGCCTACAATGAGCAGTTCTTC.

CDR3: CASSSGGPSYGYTF. The CDR3 bases are TGTGCCAGCAGCTCCGGAGGACCGAGCTATGGCTACACCTTC. The gene calls are TRBV12-3 or TRBV12-4 and TRBJ1-2; no firm D call. The CDR3 runs to 14 residues. V shed 6 bases and J shed 4 bases, with 15 bases lying between them.

This clonotype was seen a handful of times. The genes are TRBV28 and TRBJ1-1, with 8 bases matching TRBD1. V shed 4 bases and J 3 bases; nucleotides not matched to a gene: 13. The germline gives CDR1 MDHEN, CDR2 SYDVKM. There are 17 residues in the CDR3. CDR3: CASSSLLQGAIDTEAFF. For the CDR3, the DNA is TGTGCCAGCAGTTCCCTCCTGCAGGGGGCAATTGACACTGAAGCTTTCTTT.